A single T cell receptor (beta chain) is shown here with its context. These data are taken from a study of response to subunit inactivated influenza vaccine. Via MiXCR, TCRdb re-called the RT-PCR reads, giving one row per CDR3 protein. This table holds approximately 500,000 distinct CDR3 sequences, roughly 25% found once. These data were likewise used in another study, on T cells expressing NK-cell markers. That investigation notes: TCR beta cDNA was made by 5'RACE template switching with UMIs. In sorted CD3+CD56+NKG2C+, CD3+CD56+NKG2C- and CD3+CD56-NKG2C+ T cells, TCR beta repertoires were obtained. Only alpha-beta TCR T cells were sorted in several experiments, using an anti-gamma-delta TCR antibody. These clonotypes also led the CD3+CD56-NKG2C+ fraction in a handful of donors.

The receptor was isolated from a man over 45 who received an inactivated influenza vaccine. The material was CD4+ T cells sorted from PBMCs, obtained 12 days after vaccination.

CDR3 sequence (DNA): TGTGCCAGCAGTTTAGTTTCCAGGGGTGGCTACACCTTC. Protein sequence: CASSLVSRGGYTF. This chain uses TRBV12-3 or TRBV12-4 with TRBJ1-2; the D gene is possibly TRBD1 (6 bases). Trimming took off 1 base at V and 7 bases at J, with 10 bases between the two ends. This CDR3 contains 13 residues.